The 21 T cell receptor beta chains below come from one sample, sequenced in a study of Graves' ophthalmopathy and Graves' hyperthyroidism. The authors amplified TCR beta CDR3 regions, and they did so from RNA transcripts for repertoire sequencing. After a first-round RT-PCR with HTBI primers, a second-round multiplex PCR was run. TCRdb redid the calling of the multiplex PCR reads with MiXCR, one entry per CDR3 protein. The repertoire has about 370,000 distinct CDR3 sequences, about a sixth of them found once; the top ten carry roughly 2.3%. The sample taken for sequencing was peripheral blood. These receptor sequences come from an adult woman with stable Graves' hyperthyroidism.

This clonotype was counted at least ten times. This rearrangement joins TRBV7-2 to TRBJ2-7; D perhaps matches TRBD1 (7 bases). CDR1 and CDR2 from the germline V gene are SGHTA and FQGNSA. There are 14 residues in the CDR3. With 5 bases removed from V and 2 bases from J, the gap between germline ends came to 13 bases. CDR3 residues: CASSPGDRAYEQYF. The CDR3 DNA reads TGTGCCAGCAGCCCGGGAGACAGGGCCTACGAGCAGTACTTC.

The rearrangement joins TRBV24-1 to TRBJ1-2; a weak D match, TRBD1 (6 bases). This CDR3 region has 14 residues. V lost 6 bases and J 5 bases, leaving 15 bases between the germline ends. Germline V gene data show CDR1 as KGHDR and CDR2 as SFDVKD. DNA of the CDR3: TGTGCCACCAGTTCGGGGACAAGACCTTATGGCTACACCTTC. Translation: CATSSGTRPYGYTF.

The V gene is TRBV30, the J gene TRBJ2-2; unclear D gene. The CDR3 length is 14 residues. In germline, CDR1 is GTSNPN, CDR2 SVGIG (reference sequence). Deletions cut 3 bases from V and 0 bases from J, with 8 bases between. CDR3 nucleotides: TGTGCCTGGAGGACGACAACGAACACCGGGGAGCTGTTTTTT. Its protein is CAWRTTTNTGELFF.

This clonotype came up many times. The rearrangement uses TRBV10-3 and TRBJ2-5; D might be TRBD2 (7 bases). The CDR3 sequence is 16 residues long. The V end was cut by 1 base, the J end by 2 bases, with 14 bases between. Germline V CDR1 and CDR2: ENHRY, SYGVKD. The CDR3 DNA is TGTGCCATCAGTGAGTGGGGGGGCTCGGGACAAGAGACCCAGTACTTC. This codes for CAISEWGGSGQETQYF.

The V gene is TRBV4-1, the J gene TRBJ1-1, with TRBD1 identical over 7 bases. The CDR3 runs 17 residues. After removal of 0 bases from V and 11 bases from J, the junction contained 18 bases not matched to a gene. Germline V CDR1 and CDR2: MGHRA, YSYEKL. The chain's CDR3 is CASSQDRGPGGGAGAFF. CDR3 DNA: TGCGCCAGCAGCCAAGATCGTGGCCCCGGAGGGGGCGCGGGGGCTTTCTTT.

In this sample, this clonotype turned up many times. This chain uses TRBV6-5 with TRBJ1-5; no clear D. Germline lookup yields CDR1 MNHEY and CDR2 SVGAGI. The V end was cut by 2 bases, the J end by 5 bases, with 10 bases between. The CDR3 is made up of 14 amino acids. CDR3 amino acids: CASSYRVEDQPQHF. The CDR3 DNA reads TGTGCCAGCAGTTACAGGGTGGAGGATCAGCCCCAGCATTTT.

This clonotype was picked up many times. V gene TRBV7-9 combines with J gene TRBJ2-2, with 7 bases matching TRBD1. The CDR3 consists of 14 residues. The V gene's germline CDR1 is SEHNR and CDR2 FQNEAQ (reference sequence). After removal of 5 bases from V and 6 bases from J, the junction contained 6 bases not matched to a gene. In nucleotides, the CDR3 is TGTGCCAGCAGCCAAGAGAGGGGGCCCGGGGAGCTGTTTTTT. This gives the protein CASSQERGPGELFF. Full variable domain (missing parts from reference TRBV7-9 and TRBJ2-2): DTGVSQNPRHKITKRGQNVTFRCDPISEHNRLYWYRQTLGQGPEFLTYFQNEAQLEKSRLLSDRFSAERPKGSFSTLEIQRTEQGDSAMYLCASSQERGPGELFFGEGSRLTVL.

The sample holds many counts of this clonotype. The chain links TRBV5-1 to TRBJ1-1; D is undetermined. Trimming took 0 bases from V and 4 from J, leaving 10 bases between them. Germline values: CDR1 SGHRS, CDR2 YFSETQ. The CDR3 is made up of 14 amino acids. Here the CDR3 DNA reads TGCGCCAGCAGCTTGGCGAGGGTTTCCACTGAAGCTTTCTTT. Translating gives CASSLARVSTEAFF. The full variable domain, with the rest looked up from reference TRBV5-1 and TRBJ1-1, is KAGVTQTPRYLIKTRGQQVTLSCSPISGHRSVSWYQQTPGQGLQFLFEYFSETQRNKGNFPGRFSGRQFSNSRSEMNVSTLELGDSALYLCASSLARVSTEAFFGQGTRLTVV.

This clonotype was counted many times. V usage is TRBV12-3 or TRBV12-4 and J usage is TRBJ2-7; the match to TRBD2 covers 7 bases. The V and J ends lost 7 bases and 2 bases, in that order; junction bases with no gene match: 5. The CDR3 runs 13 residues. CDR3 sequence: CASMVSGPYEQYF. CDR3 DNA: TGTGCCAGCATGGTTAGCGGGCCCTACGAGCAGTACTTC.

This clonotype was seen more than once but under ten times. The J gene is TRBJ2-2, the V gene TRBV5-1; D may be TRBD1 (6 bases). V was trimmed by 4 bases and J by 6 bases, leaving 16 bases between them. Germline CDR1 reads SGHRS; CDR2 reads YFSETQ. This CDR3 has 15 amino acids. The CDR3 DNA reads TGCGCCAGCAGCGTTGAAGCAACAGGGCCCGGGGAGCTGTTTTTT. Amino acids: CASSVEATGPGELFF.

Many counts were recorded for this clonotype. V gene TRBV28 combines with J gene TRBJ1-2, with TRBD1 as a possible D gene (5 bases). CDR3 length equals 17 residues. Looked up from germline, CDR1 is MDHEN and CDR2 is SYDVKM. Between the trimmed V and J ends, which lost 2 bases and 2 bases, there was a span of 18 bases. CDR3 nucleotides: TGTGCCAGCAGTTTAACGGAGGGACTAGTCCCGAACTATGGCTACACCTTC. Protein: CASSLTEGLVPNYGYTF.

This clonotype was seen a few times. The gene calls are TRBV7-9 and TRBJ2-5; D might be TRBD1 (6 bases). Germline loops: CDR1 SEHNR, CDR2 FQNEAQ (reference sequence). Trimming removed 1 base from V and 5 bases from J, with 8 bases in between. The CDR3 consists of 13 residues. In DNA, the CDR3 is TGTGCCAGCAGCTTAGTTCAGGGGGAGACCCAGTACTTC. Its translation: CASSLVQGETQYF.

This clonotype was detected only a few times. V and J are TRBV12-3 or TRBV12-4 and TRBJ1-3, with 7 bases matching TRBD1. The CDR3 consists of 16 residues. Losses at the gene ends were 5 bases for V and 0 bases for J; bases not matched to a gene: 7. Here the CDR3 reads CASSPTGVYSGNTIYF. The CDR3 DNA reads TGTGCCAGCAGTCCCACAGGGGTCTACTCTGGAAACACCATATATTTT.

This clonotype was seen many times. The CDR3 DNA follows: TGTGCCAGCAGCTGGGGACCAAGCTCCTACGAGCAGTACTTC. Protein: CASSWGPSSYEQYF. The V gene is TRBV7-2, the J gene TRBJ2-7; perhaps D is TRBD1 or TRBD2 (5 bases each). Looked up from germline, CDR1 is SGHTA and CDR2 is FQGNSA. The ends were cut back, 4 bases at V and 0 bases at J, with 10 bases in the middle. The CDR3 consists of 14 residues.

In its sample, this clonotype was seen many times. The J gene is TRBJ1-1, the V gene TRBV6-2 or TRBV6-3; D possibly corresponds to TRBD1 (5 bases). The V gene's germline CDR1 is MNHEY and CDR2 SVGEGT. CDR3 length: 15 amino acids. V was cut by 6 bases and J by 2 bases, with 16 bases left in between. The CDR3 nucleotides read TGTGCCAGCAGCCCCGTGGGGGGGTCAAACACTGAAGCTTTCTTT. Translation gives CASSPVGGSNTEAFF.

The J gene is TRBJ1-2, the V gene TRBV12-3 or TRBV12-4; the D gene is possibly TRBD1 (6 bases). The CDR3 runs 15 residues. With 5 bases removed from V and 0 bases from J, the gap between germline ends came to 13 bases. CDR3 protein: CASSPGQQSNYGYTF. Written as DNA, the CDR3 is TGTGCCAGCAGTCCCGGACAGCAGTCTAACTATGGCTACACCTTC.

This clonotype was observed at least ten times. This chain connects TRBV20-1 to TRBJ1-5; D possibly corresponds to TRBD1 (6 bases). CDR3 length: 12 residues. CDR1 is DFQATT and CDR2 is SNEGSKA in the germline V gene (reference sequence). The V and J ends lost 3 bases and 9 bases respectively, with 12 bases between them. The CDR3 region is CSASEGDRPQHF. CDR3 in DNA: TGCAGTGCTAGTGAGGGGGATCGGCCCCAGCATTTT.

This clonotype was counted many times. The chain combines TRBV2 with TRBJ2-7; 7 bases match TRBD2. CDR1 is SNHLY and CDR2 is FYNNEI in the germline V gene. V lost 11 bases and J lost 3; bases outside the gene matches: 19. CDR3 size: 16 residues. The CDR3, as DNA: TGTGCCGCGAAGCCCCCCCGCGGAAGCGGGGTCTACGAGCAGTACTTC. It is translated as CAAKPPRGSGVYEQYF. Full variable domain (rest looked up from reference TRBV2 and TRBJ2-7): EPEVTQTPSHQVTQMGQEVILRCVPISNHLYFYWYRQILGQKVEFLVSFYNNEISEKSEIFDDQFSVERPDGSNFTLKIRSTKLEDSAMYFCAAKPPRGSGVYEQYFGPGTRLTVT.

The V and J genes are TRBV6-1 and TRBJ2-7; D not resolved. Germline lookup yields CDR1 MNHNS and CDR2 SASEGT. V was shortened by 4 bases and J by 0 bases, with 10 bases between the two germline ends. There are 14 residues in the CDR3. CDR3 amino acids: CASSGDQSSYEQYF. Here the CDR3 DNA reads TGTGCCAGCAGTGGGGATCAGAGCTCCTACGAGCAGTACTTC.

The chain is built from TRBV11-2 and TRBJ1-3; D is ambiguous. The CDR3 runs to 16 residues. Germline assignment: CDR1 SGHAT and CDR2 FQNNGV. The germline V and J ends were trimmed by 5 bases and 2 bases, with 16 bases remaining between them. CDR3 loop: CASSQDTPHPGNTIYF. The CDR3 nucleotides are TGTGCCAGCAGCCAAGATACCCCGCATCCTGGAAACACCATATATTTT.

This clonotype was observed many times. V usage is TRBV12-3 or TRBV12-4 and J usage is TRBJ1-2; TRBD1 matches 7 bases. J was trimmed by 4 bases and V by 7 bases; bases with no gene match: 15. The CDR3 totals 16 residues. The CDR3 reads CASTPRGKGALYGYTF. As DNA, the CDR3 is TGTGCCAGCACCCCAAGGGGCAAGGGGGCCCTCTATGGCTACACCTTC.